Reported below is one TCR beta chain. Its antigen is currently unknown. The entry originates in a study of T cell repertoires in cytomegalovirus infection. TCRdb re-called the reads through MiXCR, storing one row per CDR3 protein. The sample records 450,000 to 600,000 distinct CDR3 sequences, 25% to 35% being singletons. The CDR3 contains 12 residues. The germline V and J ends were trimmed by 3 bases and 7 bases, with 6 bases remaining between them. Germline CDR1 reads MGHDK; CDR2 reads SYGVNS. The receptor comes from a human donor in good health (CMV status not recorded). Some clones in this sample may be carry-over from other donors' samples. The specimen comprised cultured PBMCs, sampled from culture after CMV antigen stimulation. This rearrangement joins TRBV25-1 to TRBJ2-2; possible D gene TRBD2, 5 bases. The CDR3: CASSEGSGELFF. CDR3 bases: TGTGCCAGCAGTGAGGGGAGCGGGGAGCTGTTTTTT. The full variable domain, completed using reference TRBV25-1 and TRBJ2-2, is EADIYQTPRYLVIGTGKKITLECSQTMGHDKMYWYQQDPGMELHLIHYSYGVNSTEKGDLSSESTVSRIRTEHFPLTLESARPSHTSQYLCASSEGSGELFFGEGSRLTVL.